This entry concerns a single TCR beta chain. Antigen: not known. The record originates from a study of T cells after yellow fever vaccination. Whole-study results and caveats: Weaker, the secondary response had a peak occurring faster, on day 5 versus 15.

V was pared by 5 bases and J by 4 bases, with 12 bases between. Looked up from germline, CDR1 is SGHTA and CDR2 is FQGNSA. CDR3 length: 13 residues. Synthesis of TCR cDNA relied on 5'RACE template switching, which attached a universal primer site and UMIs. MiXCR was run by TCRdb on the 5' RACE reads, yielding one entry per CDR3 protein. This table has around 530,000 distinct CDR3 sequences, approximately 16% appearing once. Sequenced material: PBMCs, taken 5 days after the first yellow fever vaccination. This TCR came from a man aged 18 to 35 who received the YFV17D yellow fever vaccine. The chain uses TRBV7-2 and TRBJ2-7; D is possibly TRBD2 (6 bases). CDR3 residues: CASSAGGAYEQYF. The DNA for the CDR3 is TGTGCCAGCAGCGCCGGCGGGGCGTACGAGCAGTACTTC.